Shown below are 25 T cell receptor beta chains from a single sample sequenced in a study of PD-1 blockade in mismatch repair-deficient tumors. Profiling relied on immunoSEQ multiplex PCR, and the TCRdb table lists in-frame clones only, not all of them. The sample shows some 100,000 clones, approximately 83% of them seen only once. Sequences were derived from peripheral blood, sampled approximately 36 weeks after starting pembrolizumab. Receptors were obtained from an adult with mismatch repair-deficient cancer.

The V call is TRBV5-6, the J call TRBJ2-7; 8 nucleotides align to TRBD2. Germline lookup yields CDR1 SGHDT and CDR2 YYEEEE. The CDR3 extends over 16 amino acids. V gave up 3 bases and J gave up 3 bases; unmatched junction bases: 11. CDR3: CASSSGGAGEVYEQYF. CDR3 DNA sequence: TGTGCCAGCAGCTCCGGGGGAGCGGGAGAGGTCTACGAGCAGTACTTC.

The chain employs TRBV11-3 and TRBJ2-1; D is ambiguous. Looked up from germline, CDR1 is SGHNT and CDR2 is YENEEA. V lost 3 bases and J lost 5, with 11 bases in between. The CDR3 runs to 14 residues. The CDR3: CASSLGQPNNEQFF. CDR3 coding DNA: TGTGCCAGCAGCTTGGGTCAACCTAACAATGAGCAGTTCTTC.

CDR3 in amino acids: CASSEPGLSYGYTF. The CDR3 nucleotides read TGTGCCAGCAGTGAACCAGGGTTAAGCTATGGCTACACCTTC. V usage is TRBV6-1 and J usage is TRBJ1-2; maybe TRBD1 (5 bases). V was pared by 2 bases and J by 4 bases, with 11 bases between. The length of the CDR3 is 14 residues. Looked up from germline, CDR1 is MNHNS and CDR2 is SASEGT.

V is TRBV27 and J is TRBJ2-3; the D is unclear. Germline CDR1 reads MNHEY; CDR2 reads SMNVEV (reference sequence). V lost 3 bases and J 2 bases, leaving 15 bases between the germline ends. This CDR3 comprises 16 residues. CDR3 nucleotides: TGTGCCAGCAGTTTTCGGGTTCGACCTTACACAGATACGCAGTATTTT. The encoded protein is CASSFRVRPYTDTQYF.

This clone turned up a few times. The V call is TRBV18, the J call TRBJ2-2; D unresolved. V was shortened by 2 bases and J by 4 bases, with 5 bases between the two germline ends. Per the germline V gene, CDR1 is KGHSH and CDR2 is LQKENI. CDR3 size: 13 residues. In DNA form, the CDR3 reads TGTGCCAGCTCACCAGAGCTCACCGGGGAGCTGTTTTTT. It codes for CASSPELTGELFF.

This chain joins TRBV27 and TRBJ2-7, with 12 bases lining up with TRBD2. The V gene's germline CDR1 is MNHEY and CDR2 SMNVEV (reference sequence). The CDR3 loop spans 17 amino acids. The V segment lost 5 bases and the J segment 5 bases; nucleotides outside the gene matches: 13. The CDR3 coding sequence is TGTGCCAGCAGTCCCGCGACTAGCGGGAGTGTCCTGAACGAGCAGTACTTC. Its translation is CASSPATSGSVLNEQYF.

The V call is TRBV7-8, the J call TRBJ2-2, with TRBD2 matching 12 bases. Germline V gene sequence: CDR1 SGHVS, CDR2 FQNEAQ. Trimming took 2 bases from V and 7 from J; bases not matched to a gene: 2. This CDR3 region has 15 residues. CDR3 protein: CASSLLAGGGGELFF. The CDR3 DNA sequence: TGTGCCAGCAGCTTACTAGCGGGAGGGGGCGGGGAGCTGTTTTTT.

The chain employs TRBV7-2 and TRBJ2-1, with 7 nucleotides matching TRBD1. This CDR3 has 15 amino acids. Losses at the gene ends were 3 bases for V and 8 bases for J; bases not matched to a gene: 10. Germline values: CDR1 SGHTA, CDR2 FQGNSA. The CDR3: CASSLGQRTHDEQFF. The CDR3 nucleotides read TGTGCCAGCAGCTTGGGACAGCGGACTCACGATGAGCAGTTCTTC.

V and J are TRBV9 and TRBJ1-2; perhaps TRBD1 as D (6 bases). Trimming shortened V by 3 bases and J by 7 bases, and 19 bases separated the two germline ends. CDR3 size: 15 residues. Germline V gene sequence: CDR1 SGDLS, CDR2 YYNGEE. CDR3 bases: TGTGCCAGCAGCGCGGGAGGTGGGGGCCCCTTTGGCTACACCTTC. It specifies CASSAGGGGPFGYTF.

This clone was detected only a few times. The genes are TRBV6-1 and TRBJ2-2; unclear D gene. The CDR3 contains 14 residues. Germline V CDR1 and CDR2: MNHNS, SASEGT. V was shortened by 11 bases and J by 3 bases, with 16 bases between the two germline ends. This CDR3 is CAARSARDTGELFF. CDR3 sequence (DNA): TGTGCCGCCCGGTCTGCAAGGGACACCGGGGAGCTGTTTTTT.

The rearrangement uses TRBV5-4 and TRBJ1-2; D possibly corresponds to TRBD1 (6 bases). The CDR3 contains 13 residues. CDR1 is SGHNT and CDR2 is YYREEE in the germline V gene (reference sequence). V was pared by 4 bases and J by 4 bases, with 11 bases between. CDR3 amino acids: CASSEQGGYGYTF. CDR3 nucleotide sequence: TGTGCCAGCAGCGAACAGGGCGGCTATGGCTACACCTTC.

The rearrangement links TRBV29-1 to TRBJ2-3; 10 positions match TRBD2. This CDR3 is built from 16 residues. Germline V gene data show CDR1 as SQVTM and CDR2 as ANQGSEA. V lost 2 bases, J lost 8 bases, and 13 bases stayed unmatched. The CDR3, as DNA: TGCAGCGTTGAACGGTCACTAGCGGGAAGAGTGGGTACGCAGTATTTT. Encoded protein: CSVERSLAGRVGTQYF.

The rearrangement uses TRBV19 and TRBJ2-3; 10 bases map to TRBD1. The V gene's germline CDR1 is LNHDA and CDR2 SQIVND (reference sequence). The CDR3 runs to 16 residues. Losses at the gene ends were 3 bases for V and 6 bases for J; bases not matched to a gene: 9. Here the CDR3 DNA reads TGTGCCAGTAGTATGGTCGGGGGGACAGGGGCGGATACGCAGTATTTT. It specifies CASSMVGGTGADTQYF.

Only a few counts were recorded for this clone. The chain is built from TRBV7-9 and TRBJ1-4, with TRBD1 as a possible D gene (5 bases). From germline, CDR1 is SEHNR and CDR2 FQNEAQ (reference sequence). Trimming shortened V by 5 bases and J by 0 bases, and 16 bases separated the two germline ends. The CDR3 has 17 amino acids. In DNA, the CDR3 is TGTGCCAGCAGCCCACTGGGGGGGAGAGCAACTAATGAAAAACTGTTTTTT. This sequence encodes CASSPLGGRATNEKLFF.

The chain links TRBV14 to TRBJ2-3, with 9 bases matching TRBD1. Germline V gene data show CDR1 as SGHDN and CDR2 as FVKESK. J lost 0 bases, V lost 4 bases, and 8 bases had no gene match. The CDR3 extends over 17 amino acids. CDR3 bases: TGTGCCAGCAGCCTCTGGGGGACAGGGCCTAGCACAGATACGCAGTATTTT. As protein: CASSLWGTGPSTDTQYF.

J is TRBJ1-1 and V is TRBV18; unclear D gene. Per germline, CDR1 KGHSH and CDR2 LQKENI. The CDR3 contains 13 residues. The V end was cut by 0 bases, the J end by 6 bases, with 8 bases between. The CDR3 loop reads CASSPPFGAEAFF. DNA of the CDR3: TGTGCCAGCTCACCACCATTCGGCGCTGAAGCTTTCTTT.

This clone has a single count. This chain uses TRBV4-1 with TRBJ2-5; D is perhaps TRBD2 (5 bases). V was pared by 3 bases and J by 2 bases, with 13 bases between. The CDR3 has 15 residues. Germline loops: CDR1 MGHRA, CDR2 YSYEKL. CDR3: CASSQERVGQETQYF. The CDR3, as DNA: TGCGCCAGCAGCCAGGAGAGGGTGGGACAAGAGACCCAGTACTTC.

This clone was seen only a few times. This sequence joins TRBV5-1 and TRBJ2-1; 9 positions agree with TRBD2. From germline, CDR1 is SGHRS and CDR2 YFSETQ. This CDR3 spans 14 amino acids. With 2 bases clipped from V and 9 bases from J, the junction kept 6 bases outside the gene matches. The CDR3 DNA follows: TGCGCCAGCAGCTTTAGCGGGAGTTTGGGTGAGCAGTTCTTC. Translation gives CASSFSGSLGEQFF.

The chain recombines TRBV9 with TRBJ2-6; D gene unclear. The germline V gene encodes CDR1 SGDLS and CDR2 YYNGEE. This CDR3 is built from 14 residues. V was clipped by 1 base and J by 3 bases, with 5 bases between them. As DNA, the CDR3 is TGTGCCAGCAGCGTAACCAATGGGGCCAACGTCCTGACTTTC. Amino acid sequence: CASSVTNGANVLTF.

The chain couples TRBV6-6 to TRBJ2-5; 12 nucleotides align to TRBD2. With 4 bases clipped from V and 3 bases from J, the junction kept 6 bases outside the gene matches. The CDR3 length is 16 residues. CDR1 is MNHNY, CDR2 SVGAGI, per germline (reference sequence). Here the CDR3 reads CASSSRTSGNKETQYF. In DNA, the CDR3 is TGTGCCAGCAGTTCCCGGACTAGCGGGAACAAAGAGACCCAGTACTTC.

This chain uses TRBV5-4 with TRBJ2-6; 10 nucleotides align to TRBD1. The CDR3 extends over 20 amino acids. V shed 0 bases and J 1 base; nucleotides not matched to a gene: 10. Looked up from germline, CDR1 is SGHNT and CDR2 is YYREEE (reference sequence). The DNA of the CDR3 is TGTGCCAGCAGCTTGGTCCGATTCCGGGACAGGGGATCTGGGGCCAACGTCCTGACTTTC. Protein: CASSLVRFRDRGSGANVLTF.

V gene TRBV5-1 combines with J gene TRBJ2-1, with 7 bases aligning to TRBD2. V gave up 1 base and J gave up 2 bases; unmatched junction bases: 3. Germline assignment: CDR1 SGHRS and CDR2 YFSETQ. CDR3 length equals 15 residues. The CDR3 DNA sequence: TGCGCCAGCAGCTTGTCCAGCGGGGCCTACAATGAGCAGTTCTTC. Protein product: CASSLSSGAYNEQFF.

The V and J genes are TRBV20-1 and TRBJ2-5; D not resolved. Germline CDR1 and CDR2: DFQATT and SNEGSKA (reference sequence). The CDR3 extends over 11 amino acids. The CDR3 nucleotides are TGCATCGCAGAGTACCAAGAGACCCAGTACTTC. This gives the protein CIAEYQETQYF.

The V gene is TRBV14, the J gene TRBJ2-7, with TRBD2 matching over 13 bases. In germline, CDR1 is SGHDN, CDR2 FVKESK. This CDR3 region has 20 residues. The trim removed 2 bases at V and 3 bases at J, leaving 16 bases unmatched. The CDR3: CASSQPTGLAGDPLGYEQYF. CDR3 DNA sequence: TGTGCCAGCAGCCAACCAACCGGACTAGCGGGAGACCCCCTCGGCTACGAGCAGTACTTC.

This clone was seen only once. The CDR3 here is CASSLEGTSGDEQFF. The CDR3 region has the DNA TGTGCCAGCAGCTTAGAAGGGACTAGCGGAGACGAGCAGTTCTTC. This sequence joins TRBV11-3 and TRBJ2-1; the match to TRBD2 covers 11 bases. The CDR3 has 15 amino acids. The trim removed 0 bases at V and 10 bases at J, leaving 5 bases unmatched. Germline V gene data show CDR1 as SGHNT and CDR2 as YENEEA.